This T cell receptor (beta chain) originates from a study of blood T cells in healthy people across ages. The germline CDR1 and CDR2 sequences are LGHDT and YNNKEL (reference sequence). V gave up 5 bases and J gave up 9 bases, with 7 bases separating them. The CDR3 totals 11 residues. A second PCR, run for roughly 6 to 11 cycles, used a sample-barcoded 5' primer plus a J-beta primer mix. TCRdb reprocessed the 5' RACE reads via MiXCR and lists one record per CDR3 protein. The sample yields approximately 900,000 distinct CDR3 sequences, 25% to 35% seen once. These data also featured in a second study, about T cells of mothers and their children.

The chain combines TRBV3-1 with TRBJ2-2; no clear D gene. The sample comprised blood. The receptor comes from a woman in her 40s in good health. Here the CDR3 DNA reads TGTGCCAGCAGCTCTCTTCGGGAGCTGTTTTTT. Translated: CASSSLRELFF.